Sequencing of this T cell receptor beta chain was carried out in a study of blood T cell repertoires in COVID-19. The table came from immunoSEQ multiplex PCR; TCRdb's copy has only in-frame clones and leaves some out. The table includes 250,000 or so clones, around nine tenths detected once. This clone was picked up a small number of times. Other DNA variants within this sample encode the same CDR3. The receptor comes from a woman in her 70s with active or convalescent COVID-19. The sequenced sample consisted of peripheral blood.

As DNA, the CDR3 is TGTGCCAGCTCACCCGCGGGAGAAACTGAAGCTTTCTTT. This sequence encodes CASSPAGETEAFF. The rearrangement links TRBV18 to TRBJ1-1, with D unclear. Trimming stripped 3 bases from V and 5 bases from J, with 10 bases between. There are 13 residues in the CDR3. Germline loops: CDR1 KGHSH, CDR2 LQKENI.